This TCR beta chain was retrieved from a study of blood T cell repertoires in COVID-19. Germline CDR1 reads LNHNV; CDR2 reads YYDKDF (reference sequence). The V and J ends lost 3 bases and 2 bases respectively, with 7 bases between them. This CDR3 is 13 amino acids long. The data were produced by immunoSEQ multiplex PCR, yet TCRdb's version contains in-frame clones alone and is incomplete. The sample has under 85,000 clones; 75% to 90% are singletons. The sequenced sample consisted of peripheral blood. This clonotype was sampled from a human donor in a cohort sampled during active COVID-19. V and J are TRBV15 and TRBJ2-5; weak D call: TRBD1 (6 bases). The CDR3 here is CATSRDRQETQYF. The CDR3 nucleotides are TGTGCCACCAGCAGGGACAGACAAGAGACCCAGTACTTC.